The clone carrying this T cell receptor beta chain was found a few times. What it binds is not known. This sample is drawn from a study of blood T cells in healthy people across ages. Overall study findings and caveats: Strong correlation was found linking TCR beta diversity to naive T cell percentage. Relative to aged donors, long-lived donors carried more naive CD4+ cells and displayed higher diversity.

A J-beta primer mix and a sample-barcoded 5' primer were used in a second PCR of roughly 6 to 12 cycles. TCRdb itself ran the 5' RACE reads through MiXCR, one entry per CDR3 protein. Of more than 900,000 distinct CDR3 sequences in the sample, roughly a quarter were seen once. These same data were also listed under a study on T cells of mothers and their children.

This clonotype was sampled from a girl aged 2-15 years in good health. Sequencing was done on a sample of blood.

CDR3 DNA: TGTGCCAGCACCGGGGACAGCTCCTACGAGCAGTACTTC. This translates into CASTGDSSYEQYF. The chain recombines TRBV7-9 with TRBJ2-7, with TRBD1 matching over 7 bases. The V gene's germline CDR1 is SEHNR and CDR2 FQNEAQ (reference sequence). Trimming cost V 7 bases and J 0 bases; bases outside gene matches: 3. The CDR3 contains 13 residues.